Sequencing of this T cell receptor (beta chain) was carried out in a study of cytomegalovirus exposure and HLA in healthy donors. 13 Jbeta primers and 60 Vbeta primers were used for the PCR. Clones were read by immunoSEQ multiplex PCR, and TCRdb kept only the in-frame ones, dropping some. This sample yields roughly 160,000 clones, of which over 80% are seen a single time; 1.2% belongs to the top ten. The specimen was PBMCs. This receptor was identified in a boy between 2 and 10 years old in good health and CMV-seronegative.

CDR3 nucleotide sequence: TGTGCCAGCAGGGGTGGGGACAGGGGATCCTACGAGCAGTACTTC. Translating gives CASRGGDRGSYEQYF. This sequence joins TRBV6-1 and TRBJ2-7; 10 bases fit TRBD1. Germline CDR1 MNHNS, CDR2 SASEGT. V shed 6 bases and J 1 base; nucleotides not matched to a gene: 6. CDR3 size: 15 residues.